This T cell receptor (beta chain) appears in the sequencing data of a study of T cell responses to AZD1222 COVID-19 vaccine. Overall study findings and caveats: Spike was spanned by vaccine-associated CD4 TCRs, which were dominant at 160-218 and 743-854. Donors were chiefly white British, with a greater number of females, and clonal diversity was perhaps underestimated.

For this clone: What it recognizes is unknown.

The assay was immunoSEQ multiplex PCR, and TCRdb's table has in-frame clones only and misses some. This sample has under 95,000 clones, with more than 90% found just once. CDR3 length: 17 residues. The germline V gene has CDR1 SNHLY and CDR2 FYNNEI. After removal of 9 bases from V and 0 bases from J, the junction contained 10 bases not matched to a gene. The sequence derives from an adult in good health. Material: peripheral blood, obtained on day 0 of AZD1222 vaccination. The V gene is TRBV2, the J gene TRBJ2-2, with TRBD1 matching 10 bases. The CDR3 is CARRSGTGATNTGELFF. DNA for the CDR3: TGTGCCAGGCGTAGTGGGACAGGGGCCACGAACACCGGGGAGCTGTTTTTT.